Sequencing of this T cell receptor beta chain was carried out in a study of OX40 agonist ivuxolimab in advanced cancers. Study-wide points: There were, on average, more expanded clones in CD8+ T cells than in CD4+.

TCRdb's table, derived via immunoSEQ multiplex PCR, lists solely in-frame clones and lacks some. The sample yields under 20,000 clones, around two thirds seen once. Notes on this clone: Its specificity is unknown.

Germline lookup yields CDR1 SGDLS and CDR2 YYNGEE. V dropped 3 bases and J dropped 4 bases, with 17 bases sitting between them. The CDR3 consists of 16 residues. The starting material was CD4+ or CD8+ T cells sorted from blood, obtained in a trial of the OX40 agonist ivuxolimab. The origin of this receptor is an adult with an advanced solid tumor such as melanoma, head and neck, liver or kidney cancer. The chain employs TRBV9 and TRBJ2-1, with D perhaps given as TRBD1 or TRBD2 (5 bases each). The CDR3 coding sequence is TGTGCCAGCAGCGCGCCGGGGCAAGGGCTGTACAATGAGCAGTTCTTC. Amino acids: CASSAPGQGLYNEQFF. Full variable domain (missing parts from reference TRBV9 and TRBJ2-1): DSGVTQTPKHLITATGQRVTLRCSPRSGDLSVYWYQQSLDQGLQFLIQYYNGEERAKGNILERFSAQQFPDLHSELNLSSLELGDSALYFCASSAPGQGLYNEQFFGPGTRLTVL.